These 10 T cell receptor beta chains were all obtained from the same sample, sequenced in a study of control samples from healthy donors and cancer patients. This table comes from immunoSEQ multiplex PCR, and its TCRdb copy is limited to in-frame clones, with some not included. The sample has 180,000 or so clones, roughly 89% seen once. The sequencing sample was made of blood. The receptors here all came from a woman aged 25 to 45 in good health.

The chain joins TRBV6-2 or TRBV6-3 to TRBJ1-4; D perhaps matches TRBD1 (6 bases). Germline CDR1 is MNHEY and CDR2 is SVGEGT. V was cut by 4 bases and J by 0 bases, with 12 bases left in between. The CDR3 is 16 amino acids. CDR3 nucleotides: TGTGCCAGCAGTTCGGGACAAACTGCAACTAATGAAAAACTGTTTTTT. Translating it yields CASSSGQTATNEKLFF.

The rearrangement joins TRBV2 to TRBJ1-4; 7 nucleotides match TRBD1. Germline V gene lookup returns CDR1 SNHLY and CDR2 FYNNEI. V lost 4 bases and J lost 8; bases outside the gene matches: 10. The CDR3 is 15 amino acids. The CDR3 DNA reads as TGTGCCAGCAGTGGAACAGGGGCGGTAGACGAAAAACTGTTTTTT. As protein: CASSGTGAVDEKLFF.

The chain recombines TRBV5-1 with TRBJ2-7, with D perhaps matching TRBD1 (6 bases). There are 14 residues in the CDR3. The V end was cut by 7 bases, the J end by 4 bases, with 18 bases between. Germline-derived CDR1 and CDR2 are SGHRS and YFSETQ. The CDR3 protein is CASRQVFRSYEQYF. The DNA for the CDR3 is TGCGCCAGCCGACAGGTCTTTCGATCGTACGAGCAGTACTTC.

The V gene is TRBV3-1 (or the pseudogene TRBV3-2), the J gene TRBJ1-6; 7 bases are a match to TRBD1. Germline V CDR1 and CDR2: LGHDT, YNNKEL (reference sequence). V dropped 4 bases and J dropped 6; count of bases not matched to a gene: 9. The CDR3 extends over 16 amino acids. DNA of the CDR3: TGTGCCAGCAGCCCCGGGACAGTCCCCCTTAATTCACCCCTCCACTTT. Amino acids: CASSPGTVPLNSPLHF.

V is TRBV19 and J is TRBJ1-5, with TRBD1 as a possible D gene (6 bases). This CDR3 is 18 amino acids long. CDR1 and CDR2 (germline): LNHDA, SQIVND (reference sequence). Trimming shortened V by 3 bases and J by 0 bases, and 18 bases separated the two germline ends. CDR3 coding DNA: TGTGCCAGTAGTATTATTGGGGGGGCTAGAGCTAGCAATCAGCCCCAGCATTTT. Translation gives CASSIIGGARASNQPQHF.

Notes on this clone: Other DNA sequences of this sample code for an identical CDR3. The CDR3 region has the DNA TGTGCCAGCACTCCGGACGGCTATGGCTACACCTTC. It encodes CASTPDGYGYTF. The V and J genes are TRBV12-3 or TRBV12-4 and TRBJ1-2; D gene ambiguous. The CDR3 is 12 amino acids. V lost 7 bases to trimming and J lost 4 bases, with 10 bases between them.

This clone was counted a few times. V usage is TRBV7-9 and J usage is TRBJ2-7; TRBD1 matches at 9 bases. V lost 1 base to trimming and J lost 5 bases; unmatched junction nucleotides: 15. Germline values: CDR1 SEHNR, CDR2 FQNEAQ (reference sequence). The CDR3 is made up of 18 amino acids. In nucleotides, the CDR3 is TGTGCCAGCAGCTTAGGGTTGGGGACAGGGATTATTTTCAACGAGCAGTACTTC. Its protein is CASSLGLGTGIIFNEQYF.

The chain combines TRBV3-1 (or the pseudogene TRBV3-2) with TRBJ2-3; D is unresolved. This CDR3 is built from 16 residues. V lost 1 base to trimming and J lost 2 bases, with 13 bases between them. Germline assignment: CDR1 LGHDT and CDR2 YNNKEL (reference sequence). CDR3 loop: CASSQGWKWTTDTQYF. In DNA form, the CDR3 reads TGTGCCAGCAGCCAAGGATGGAAATGGACCACAGATACGCAGTATTTT.

The genes are TRBV5-4 and TRBJ2-1, with TRBD2 identical over 14 bases. Trimming took 4 bases from V and 0 from J; bases not matched to a gene: 6. The CDR3 loop spans 18 amino acids. Looked up from germline, CDR1 is SGHNT and CDR2 is YYREEE (reference sequence). The DNA of the CDR3 is TGTGCCAGCAGCGCGGGACTAGCGGGGGCCAGCTCCTACAATGAGCAGTTCTTC. This gives the protein CASSAGLAGASSYNEQFF. Supplemented by reference TRBV5-4 and TRBJ2-1, the full variable domain reads ETGVTQSPTHLIKTRGQQVTLRCSSQSGHNTVSWYQQALGQGPQFIFQYYREEENGRGNFPPRFSGLQFPNYSSELNVNALELDDSALYLCASSAGLAGASSYNEQFFGPGTRLTVL.

The CDR3 loop reads CSVPNYGYTF. CDR3 DNA: TGCAGTGTTCCCAACTATGGCTACACCTTC. The chain couples TRBV20-1 to TRBJ1-2; no reliable D call. Trimming shortened V by 7 bases and J by 2 bases, and 5 bases separated the two germline ends. Germline values: CDR1 DFQATT, CDR2 SNEGSKA (reference sequence). The CDR3 has 10 amino acids.